Below are 11 T cell receptor beta chains sequenced from a single sample in a study of T cell responses to AZD1222 COVID-19 vaccine. Clones were sequenced by immunoSEQ multiplex PCR, and TCRdb holds only the in-frame ones, with some missing. The profile shows about 130,000 clones, approximately 83% of them singletons. The specimen was peripheral blood, collected on day 0 of AZD1222 vaccination. The receptors were sampled from an adult in good health.

The genes are TRBV15 and TRBJ2-3; a possible D gene is TRBD1 (5 bases). Germline CDR1 is LNHNV and CDR2 is YYDKDF (reference sequence). V lost 8 bases and J lost 0, with 15 bases in between. The CDR3 is made up of 15 amino acids. The CDR3 DNA sequence: TGTGCCACCGGACATATGAAGACTAGCACAGATACGCAGTATTTT. Protein sequence: CATGHMKTSTDTQYF.

The chain couples TRBV3-1 (or the pseudogene TRBV3-2) to TRBJ1-2; D is ambiguous. V was shortened by 2 bases and J by 8 bases, with 9 bases between the two germline ends. This CDR3 contains 12 residues. Germline CDR1 LGHDT, CDR2 YNNKEL (reference sequence). The CDR3 loop reads CASSQTQYGYTF. As DNA, the CDR3 is TGTGCCAGCAGCCAAACCCAGTACGGCTACACCTTC.

The rearrangement links TRBV30 to TRBJ1-1, with D possibly TRBD1 on 6 matching bases. Germline CDR1 GTSNPN, CDR2 SVGIG (reference sequence). The germline V and J ends were trimmed by 8 bases and 4 bases, with 17 bases remaining between them. The CDR3 has 13 residues. The CDR3 loop is CASDRRGFTEAFF. In DNA, the CDR3 is TGTGCCAGCGACAGGCGGGGGTTCACTGAAGCTTTCTTT.

The CDR3 DNA reads TGTGCCAGCTCAGCGGACACAGGGTCCAGGGGCTACACCTTC. As protein: CASSADTGSRGYTF. This chain joins TRBV18 and TRBJ1-2; D is possibly TRBD1 (6 bases). The germline CDR1 and CDR2 sequences are KGHSH and LQKENI. The CDR3 spans 14 residues. The V end lost 5 bases, the J end lost 8 bases, and 18 bases lay between the germline ends.

In this sample, this clone turned up once. CDR3 nucleotides: TGTGCCAGCTCGCCACAGGGGTGGGGGAGCAATCAGCCCCAGCATTTT. As protein: CASSPQGWGSNQPQHF. This chain uses TRBV2 with TRBJ1-5, with 7 bases fitting TRBD1. Trimming removed 8 bases from V and 1 base from J; junction bases left unmatched: 11. Germline CDR1 and CDR2: SNHLY and FYNNEI. This CDR3 is built from 16 residues.

The chain uses TRBV27 and TRBJ1-5; D is unclear. CDR1 and CDR2 from the germline V gene are MNHEY and SMNVEV (reference sequence). Trimming removed 3 bases at V and 9 bases at J, with 9 bases between. The CDR3 is 12 amino acids. CDR3 nucleotide sequence: TGTGCCAGCAGTTTGCTTGGCGGGCCCCAGCATTTT. It yields the protein CASSLLGGPQHF.

CDR3 amino acids: CASSQGDRGGGADTQYF. For the CDR3, the DNA is TGTGCCAGCAGCCAAGGGGACAGGGGAGGTGGAGCAGATACGCAGTATTTT. This rearrangement joins TRBV4-2 to TRBJ2-3, with 10 nucleotides matching TRBD1. V shed 1 base and J 4 bases; nucleotides not matched to a gene: 8. CDR1 is LGHNA and CDR2 is YNFKEQ in the germline V gene. This CDR3 is 17 amino acids long.

This clone showed up just once. This chain connects TRBV6-5 to TRBJ2-2, with D tentatively TRBD2 (5 bases). The CDR3 has 13 amino acids. The V end was cut by 7 bases, the J end by 4 bases, with 10 bases between. Germline values: CDR1 MNHEY, CDR2 SVGAGI. The CDR3 loop reads CASTPGGTGELFF. CDR3 in DNA: TGTGCCAGCACCCCCGGAGGCACCGGGGAGCTGTTTTTT.

This clone appeared a few times. The chain uses TRBV9 and TRBJ2-7, with D possibly called TRBD1 or TRBD2 (7 bases each). The CDR3 loop spans 16 amino acids. Trimming removed 3 bases at V and 3 bases at J, with 19 bases between. CDR1 is SGDLS, CDR2 YYNGEE, per germline. This CDR3 is CASSGSSGGTDYEQYF. The CDR3 nucleotides are TGTGCCAGCAGCGGGTCCTCCGGGGGGACAGACTACGAGCAGTACTTC.

J is TRBJ1-4 and V is TRBV19; a weak D match, TRBD1 (6 bases). The CDR3 consists of 14 residues. Germline V gene data show CDR1 as LNHDA and CDR2 as SQIVND (reference sequence). V lost 7 bases, J lost 8 bases, and 17 bases lay in between. The CDR3: CASTKWGLREKLFF. The CDR3 DNA follows: TGTGCCAGTACCAAGTGGGGGCTGAGAGAAAAACTGTTTTTT.

The V call is TRBV18, the J call TRBJ2-3; 7 bases map to TRBD1. Germline CDR1 is KGHSH and CDR2 is LQKENI. This CDR3 is 16 amino acids long. Trimming cost V 3 bases and J 4 bases; bases outside gene matches: 10. CDR3 coding DNA: TGTGCCAGCTCACCCGTGGCAGGGGGTTGGTCAGATACGCAGTATTTT. This encodes CASSPVAGGWSDTQYF.